The following is a TCR beta chain sequence with its context. CDR1 and CDR2 (germline): SGHTA, FQGNSA. The V gene end was trimmed by 5 bases and the J gene end by 4 bases; junction bases not matched to a gene: 9. CDR3 length: 16 residues. The sample belongs to a study of blood T cell repertoires in COVID-19. Study-level information: From the United States, Italy and Spain came samples of acute and convalescent COVID-19. Nucleic acid was either cDNA or gDNA, and it came from T cells, B-cell-depleted T cells, or PBMCs.

Repertoires were generated with immunoSEQ multiplex PCR, while TCRdb's copy carries only in-frame clones and drops some. Of fewer than 200,000 clones listed, around 84% are singletons. This clonotype originated in a woman between 45 and 65 years old with COVID-19, enrolled during active disease. This chain uses TRBV7-2 with TRBJ2-1, with 9 bases that match TRBD1. The sequenced sample consisted of peripheral blood. The CDR3 reads CASSPQGGQGYNEQFF. The CDR3 bases are TGTGCCAGCAGCCCCCAAGGGGGACAGGGTTACAATGAGCAGTTCTTC.